This T cell receptor (beta chain) was sequenced during a study of blood T cell repertoires in COVID-19. About the research overall: The samples span acute and convalescent COVID-19 from the United States, Italy and Spain. T cells, B-cell-depleted T cells, or PBMCs supplied cDNA or gDNA.

Patients from Seattle were sampled longitudinally, starting during active infection. As originally analysed: Nucleated cell counts were estimated from reference gene primer amplification. Sequencing was performed with immunoSEQ multiplex PCR; in TCRdb, only in-frame clones are kept and a portion is missing. That table is the source of V, J and clone size, and D and trimming were worked out from the DNA. The table lists around 140,000 clones, roughly 84% of them singletons. The CDR3 sequence is 13 residues long. Germline V gene data show CDR1 as SGDLS and CDR2 as YYNGEE. Trimming stripped 3 bases from V and 6 bases from J, with 11 bases between.

The gene calls are TRBV9 and TRBJ2-3; tentative D call: TRBD1 (6 bases). This TCR was recovered from a man younger than 40 with COVID-19, enrolled during active disease. Input material: peripheral blood. DNA for the CDR3: TGTGCCAGCAGCGGCACAGGGAGCGATACGCAGTATTTT. This sequence encodes CASSGTGSDTQYF.